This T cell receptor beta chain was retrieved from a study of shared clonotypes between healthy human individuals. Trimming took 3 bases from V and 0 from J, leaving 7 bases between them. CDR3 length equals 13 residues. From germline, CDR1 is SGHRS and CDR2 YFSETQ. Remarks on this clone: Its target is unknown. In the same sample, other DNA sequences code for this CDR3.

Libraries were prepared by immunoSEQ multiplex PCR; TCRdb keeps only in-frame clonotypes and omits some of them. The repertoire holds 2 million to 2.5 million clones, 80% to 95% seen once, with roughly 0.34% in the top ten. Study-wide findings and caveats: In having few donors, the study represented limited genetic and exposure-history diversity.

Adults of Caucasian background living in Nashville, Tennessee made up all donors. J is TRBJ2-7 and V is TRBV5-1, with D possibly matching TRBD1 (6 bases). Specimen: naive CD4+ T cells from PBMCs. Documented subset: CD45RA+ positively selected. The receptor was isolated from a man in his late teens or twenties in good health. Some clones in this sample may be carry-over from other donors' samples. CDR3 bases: TGCGCCAGCAGCTCAGGGGCCTCCTACGAGCAGTACTTC. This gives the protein CASSSGASYEQYF.